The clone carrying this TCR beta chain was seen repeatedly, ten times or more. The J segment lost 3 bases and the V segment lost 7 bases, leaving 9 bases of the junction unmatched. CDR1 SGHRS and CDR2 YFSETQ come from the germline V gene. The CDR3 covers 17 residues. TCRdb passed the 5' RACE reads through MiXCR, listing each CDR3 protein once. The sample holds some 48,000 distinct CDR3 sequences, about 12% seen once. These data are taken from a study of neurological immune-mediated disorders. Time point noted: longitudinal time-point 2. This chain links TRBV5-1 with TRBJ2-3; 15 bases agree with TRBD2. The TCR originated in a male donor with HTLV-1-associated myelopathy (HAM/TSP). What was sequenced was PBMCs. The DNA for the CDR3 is TGCGCCAGCGGAAGGACTAGCGGGGGGGCTGGGACAGATACGCAGTATTTT. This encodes CASGRTSGGAGTDTQYF.